Below are 8 T cell receptor beta chains sequenced from a single sample in a study of CD8 T cells in ankylosing spondylitis. Regarding the study as a whole: Roughly eight highly homologous variants made up a TCR beta motif that seemed to typify ankylosing spondylitis blood.

One entry per CDR3 protein results from TCRdb running MiXCR on the 5' RACE reads. The table records some 700,000 distinct CDR3 sequences, around 20% of them present only once. No antigen has been identified for these receptors. The sequencing input was blood, either unsorted or a sorted T cell fraction (not recorded which). All receptors derive from a male donor with ankylosing spondylitis.

The V and J genes are TRBV19 and TRBJ1-1; D unclear. Germline CDR1 and CDR2: LNHDA and SQIVND (reference sequence). Between the trimmed V and J ends, which lost 6 bases and 1 base, there was a span of 9 bases. The CDR3 spans 13 residues. The CDR3 nucleotides read TGTGCCAGTAGCCCCGCATGGAACACTGAAGCTTTCTTT. This gives the protein CASSPAWNTEAFF.

The chain recombines TRBV2 with TRBJ1-3; possibly TRBD1 for D (6 bases). The CDR3 is made up of 14 amino acids. The V gene's germline CDR1 is SNHLY and CDR2 FYNNEI. V dropped 2 bases and J dropped 2 bases, with 7 bases sitting between them. Here the CDR3 reads CASSENRAGNTIYF. CDR3 sequence (DNA): TGTGCCAGCAGTGAAAACAGGGCTGGAAACACCATATATTTT.

The chain combines TRBV4-2 with TRBJ2-2; D unresolved. Germline values: CDR1 LGHNA, CDR2 YNFKEQ. The germline V and J ends were trimmed by 4 bases and 6 bases, with 27 bases remaining between them. CDR3 length: 19 residues. This CDR3 reads CASSPRLIPGELSPGELFF. CDR3 nucleotides: TGTGCCAGCAGCCCCCGACTTATACCAGGAGAGTTGAGCCCCGGGGAGCTGTTTTTT.

The gene calls are TRBV4-3 and TRBJ1-2; possibly TRBD1 for D (5 bases). This CDR3 contains 14 residues. V was cut by 0 bases and J by 7 bases, with 12 bases left in between. Germline values: CDR1 LGHNA, CDR2 YSLEER. CDR3: CASSQDVQGRGYTF. CDR3 coding DNA: TGCGCCAGCAGCCAAGATGTGCAGGGCCGTGGCTACACCTTC.

J is TRBJ1-3 and V is TRBV18, with 8 bases aligning to TRBD1. The length of the CDR3 is 16 residues. Germline V gene lookup returns CDR1 KGHSH and CDR2 LQKENI. V lost 3 bases to trimming and J lost 0 bases; unmatched junction nucleotides: 4. The DNA of the CDR3 is TGTGCCAGCTCACCGGGACAGGTCCGCTCTGGAAACACCATATATTTT. Its protein is CASSPGQVRSGNTIYF.

V usage is TRBV27 and J usage is TRBJ2-7; 8 bases agree with TRBD2. CDR1 is MNHEY and CDR2 is SMNVEV in the germline V gene (reference sequence). Trimming removed 5 bases from V and 7 bases from J; junction bases left unmatched: 10. This CDR3 region has 14 residues. Here the CDR3 DNA reads TGTGCCAGCAGTCAACCGGGACTAGGCGGGGAGCAGTACTTC. Amino acid sequence: CASSQPGLGGEQYF.

A few counts support this clonotype. The chain is built from TRBV12-3 or TRBV12-4 and TRBJ2-1; D gene uncertain. The CDR3 runs to 12 residues. V lost 4 bases and J lost 6, with 7 bases in between. CDR3 sequence: CASSSVVNEQFF. CDR3 DNA: TGTGCCAGCAGTTCTGTAGTCAATGAGCAGTTCTTC.

There are many counts of this clonotype. V is TRBV5-6 and J is TRBJ2-4; D not resolved. CDR1 is SGHDT and CDR2 is YYEEEE in the germline V gene. V lost 3 bases to trimming and J lost 4 bases, with 14 bases between them. The CDR3 sequence is 15 residues long. The CDR3 is CASSWRPQQKNIQYF. Written as DNA, the CDR3 is TGTGCCAGCAGCTGGCGGCCTCAGCAGAAAAACATTCAGTACTTC.